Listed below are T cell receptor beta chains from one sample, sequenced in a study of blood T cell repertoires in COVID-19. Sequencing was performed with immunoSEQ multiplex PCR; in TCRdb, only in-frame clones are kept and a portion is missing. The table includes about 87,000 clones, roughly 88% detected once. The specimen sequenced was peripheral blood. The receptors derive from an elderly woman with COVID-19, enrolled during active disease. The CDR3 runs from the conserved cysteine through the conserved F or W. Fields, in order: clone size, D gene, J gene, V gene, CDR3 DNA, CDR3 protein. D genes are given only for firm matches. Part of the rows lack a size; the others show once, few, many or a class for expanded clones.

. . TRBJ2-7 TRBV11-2 TGTGCAACCGGGGGACCCTACGAGCAGTACTTC CATGGPYEQYF
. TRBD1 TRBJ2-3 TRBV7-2 TGTGCCAGCAGCTTTGGGGATCCCCGGACAGGGACAGATACGCAGTATTTT CASSFGDPRTGTDTQYF
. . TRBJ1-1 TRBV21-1 TGTGCCAGCACAGAGGGGAACACTGAAGCTTTCTTT CASTEGNTEAFF
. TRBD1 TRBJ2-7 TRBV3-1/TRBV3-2 TGTGCCAGCAGCCAAGACTCGGGACAGACACCGCAGTACTTC CASSQDSGQTPQYF
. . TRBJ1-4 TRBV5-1 TGCGCCAGCAGCTGGCAGCGAGCAACTAATGAAAAACTGTTTTTT CASSWQRATNEKLFF
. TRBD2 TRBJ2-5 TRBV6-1 TGTGCCAGCAGTGAAGTAGCGGGGGCGATCCAAGAGACCCAGTACTTC CASSEVAGAIQETQYF
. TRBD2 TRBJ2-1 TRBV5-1 TGCGCCAGCAGCTTGGCCCCCTCTAGCGGGGCCCTCTCCTACAATGAGCAGTTCTTC CASSLAPSSGALSYNEQFF
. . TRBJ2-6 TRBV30 TGTGCCCGATCCTCCCTGAGAAGTGGGGCCAACGTCCTGACTTTC CARSSLRSGANVLTF
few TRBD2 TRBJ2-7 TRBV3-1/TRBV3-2 TGTGCCAGCAGCCAAGCGGGAGGGCCAAACGAGCAGTACTTC CASSQAGGPNEQYF
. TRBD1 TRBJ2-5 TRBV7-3 TGTGCCAGCAGCTTAGGGACAGGGGGACAAGAGACCCAGTACTTC CASSLGTGGQETQYF
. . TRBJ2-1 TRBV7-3 TGTGCCAGCAGCTTTAGGGGTGATTCCTACAATGAGCAGTTCTTC CASSFRGDSYNEQFF
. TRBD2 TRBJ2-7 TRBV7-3 TGTGCCAGCAGCCTCTGGACTAGTGCCGAGCAGTACTTC CASSLWTSAEQYF
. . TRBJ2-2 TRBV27 TGTGCCAGCAGACTCAGGGGTAACGGGGAGCTGTTTTTT CASRLRGNGELFF
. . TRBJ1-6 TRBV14 TGTGCCAGCAGCCAGCAGAATTCACCCCTCCACTTT CASSQQNSPLHF
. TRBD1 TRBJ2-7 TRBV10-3 TGTGCCATCAGTGAGTCCGGGGACAGGGCGTACGAGCAGTACTTC CAISESGDRAYEQYF
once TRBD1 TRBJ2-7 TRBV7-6 TGTGCCAGCAGCCGAGCCCGGACAGGGCTTTACGAGCAGTACTTC CASSRARTGLYEQYF
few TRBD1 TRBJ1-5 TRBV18 TGTGCCAGCTCACCGGACAGGGGCAATCAGCCCCAGCATTTT CASSPDRGNQPQHF
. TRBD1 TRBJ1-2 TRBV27 TGTGCCAGCAGCTCGTCTCGGACAGGAGTTACTAACTATGGCTACACCTTC CASSSSRTGVTNYGYTF
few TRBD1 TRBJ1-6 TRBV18 TGTGCCAGCTCATCGGACAGGGGTAATTCACCCCTCCACTTT CASSSDRGNSPLHF
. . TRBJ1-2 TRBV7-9 TGTGCCAGCAGCTTAGATTCCTTTTATGGCTACACCTTC CASSLDSFYGYTF
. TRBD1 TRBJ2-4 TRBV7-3 TGTGCCAGCAGCTTCGGACAGGGTGGGGAAAACATTCAGTACTTC CASSFGQGGENIQYF
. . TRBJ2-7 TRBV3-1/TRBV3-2 TGTGCCAGCAGCCGCGGGGACCACTACGAGCAGTACTTC CASSRGDHYEQYF
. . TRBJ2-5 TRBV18 TGTGCCAGCTCACTCGACATGGAGACCCAGTACTTC CASSLDMETQYF
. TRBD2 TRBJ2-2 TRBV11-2 TGTGCCAGCAGCGAGCAACTAGCGGGAGCCGGGGAGCTGTTTTTT CASSEQLAGAGELFF
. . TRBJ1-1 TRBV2 TGTGCCAGCAGATTTGGGGGGTTCAGCACTGAAGCTTTCTTT CASRFGGFSTEAFF
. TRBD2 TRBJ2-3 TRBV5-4 TGTGCCAGCAGCCCACTAGCGGGGGGGCTCGTAGATACGCAGTATTTT CASSPLAGGLVDTQYF
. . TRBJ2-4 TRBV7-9 TGTGCCAGCAGCTTAGGCCTGACAGGATTTGGAGCCAAAAACATTCAGTACTTC CASSLGLTGFGAKNIQYF
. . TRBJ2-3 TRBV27 TGTGCCAGCAGTTTACTGGGTCCTTTAGCGGATACGCAGTATTTT CASSLLGPLADTQYF
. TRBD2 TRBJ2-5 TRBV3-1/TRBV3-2 TGTGCCAGCAGCCAAGATAAGGAGCGGGGGGGCCGTTTCCGAGAGACCCAGTACTTC CASSQDKERGGRFRETQYF
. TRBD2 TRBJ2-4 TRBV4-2 TGTGCCAGCAGCCAGACGGCTAGCGGGGGGCCCAACATTCAGTACTTC CASSQTASGGPNIQYF
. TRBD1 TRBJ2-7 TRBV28 TGTGCCAGCAGTTTACCGGGACAGGGGAACGAGCAGTACTTC CASSLPGQGNEQYF